The rows below give T cell receptor beta chains drawn from one sample of a study of neurological immune-mediated disorders. TCRdb used MiXCR to reprocess the 5' RACE reads, holding one entry per CDR3 protein. The sample includes 45,000 to 50,000 distinct CDR3 sequences, just under 4.5% of them seen just once. Source material: PBMCs. Receptors were obtained from a woman aged 60-75 years with multiple sclerosis. Each CDR3 is given with its conserved first and last residue. Each record gives: clone size, J gene, D gene, V gene, CDR3 protein, CDR3 DNA. D genes are given only for firm matches. Size is stated for part of the rows, as once, few or many counts, or as a class when the clone is expanded.

many,TRBJ1-1,NA,TRBV28,CASSPPGTAGDTEAFF,TGTGCCAGCAGTCCCCCGGGGACGGCAGGGGACACTGAAGCTTTCTTT
few,TRBJ2-1,TRBD2,TRBV20-1,CSVREDPYNEQFF,TGCAGTGTCCGGGAGGACCCTTACAATGAGCAGTTCTTC
many,TRBJ1-5,NA,TRBV20-1,CSARDWQLNQPQHF,TGCAGTGCTAGAGATTGGCAGCTGAATCAGCCCCAGCATTTT
many,TRBJ2-7,NA,TRBV7-2,CASSLGDEQYF,TGTGCCAGCAGCTTAGGTGACGAGCAGTACTTC
NA,TRBJ2-5,TRBD2,TRBV3-1,CASSQDFRGGGETQYF,TGTGCCAGCAGCCAAGACTTCCGGGGGGGCGGTGAGACCCAGTACTTC
few,TRBJ1-1,NA,TRBV6-2/TRBV6-3,CASSYDAGRNTEAFF,TGTGCCAGCAGTTACGACGCGGGCCGGAACACTGAAGCTTTCTTT
many,TRBJ1-1,NA,TRBV20-1,CSATAIWTAFF,TGCAGTGCGACGGCAATATGGACGGCTTTCTTT
many,TRBJ2-3,NA,TRBV21-1,CASSHGTGRTDTQYF,TGTGCCAGCAGCCATGGGACAGGGAGGACAGATACGCAGTATTTT
many,TRBJ2-1,TRBD2,TRBV20-1,CSARETSGRSPFF,TGCAGTGCTAGAGAGACTAGCGGGAGATCCCCGTTCTTC
many,TRBJ1-3,NA,TRBV30,CAWSPGEITGNTIYF,TGTGCCTGGAGCCCGGGAGAAATCACTGGAAACACCATATATTTT
many,TRBJ2-5,NA,TRBV12-3/TRBV12-4,CASSPSSGAQTQYF,TGTGCCAGCAGCCCTAGCTCGGGGGCACAGACCCAGTACTTC
many,TRBJ1-2,NA,TRBV7-9,CASSFAQGHGYTF,TGTGCCAGCAGCTTCGCACAGGGCCATGGCTACACCTTC
few,TRBJ1-2,TRBD1,TRBV5-6,CASAPTGVNYGYTF,TGTGCCAGCGCGCCGACAGGGGTTAACTATGGCTACACCTTC
many,TRBJ2-1,NA,TRBV5-1,CASSSGTYEQFF,TGCGCCAGCAGCTCTGGGACTTATGAGCAGTTCTTC
NA,TRBJ1-3,NA,TRBV10-3,CAIRPTDSGNTIYF,TGTGCCATCAGGCCAACAGACTCTGGAAACACCATATATTTT
many,TRBJ1-1,NA,TRBV15,CATRRLPNTEAFF,TGTGCCACCAGGAGACTCCCGAACACTGAAGCTTTCTTT
many,TRBJ2-3,TRBD2,TRBV2,CATGGLARTDTQYF,TGTGCCACCGGGGGACTAGCGCGTACAGATACGCAGTATTTT
NA,TRBJ2-3,NA,TRBV24-1,CATSDSGPAGSTDTQYF,TGTGCCACCAGTGATAGTGGACCAGCTGGTAGCACAGATACGCAGTATTTT
few,TRBJ2-1,TRBD2,TRBV12-3/TRBV12-4,CATSGRGGLVDEQFF,TGTGCCACCTCGGGGCGGGGGGGCCTAGTTGATGAGCAGTTCTTC
few,TRBJ1-4,NA,TRBV5-1,CASSPGTNEKLFF,TGCGCCAGCAGCCCGGGTACTAATGAAAAACTGTTTTTT